This is a list of T cell receptor beta chains from one sample in a study of human T cells and chemical hapten exposure. TCRdb re-derived calls from the 5' RACE reads in MiXCR, one entry per CDR3 protein. The sample yields 110,000 or so distinct CDR3 sequences, approximately 20% seen once. The source of these receptors is a human donor in good health. CDR3s include the opening cysteine and the closing phenylalanine or tryptophan. The order of the fields is V gene, J gene, CDR3 length, D gene, clone size, CDR3 protein, CDR3 DNA. A D gene is named only where the DNA matches it firmly. Not every row has a clone size; where given, it reads once, few, many or a size class.

>TRBV11-2|TRBJ2-1|16|TRBD2|-
CASRSTSGRPGIEQFF
TGTGCCAGCAGATCTACTAGCGGGAGGCCGGGGATTGAGCAGTTCTTC
>TRBV4-2|TRBJ2-3|17|TRBD2|-
CASSQERAGGPTDTQYF
TGTGCCAGCAGCCAAGAGCGAGCGGGAGGGCCCACAGATACGCAGTATTTT
>TRBV7-8|TRBJ1-1|18|TRBD1|few
CASSLAYKDRRLNTEAFF
TGTGCCAGCAGCTTAGCGTATAAGGACAGGCGATTGAACACTGAAGCTTTCTTT
>TRBV27|TRBJ1-2|15|-|few
CASSSAGVPAYGYTF
TGTGCCAGCAGTTCGGCAGGGGTGCCAGCCTATGGCTACACCTTC
>TRBV5-1|TRBJ2-3|17|-|few
CASSLPRGRTSTDTQYF
TGCGCCAGCAGCCTACCCCGGGGGCGTACTAGCACAGATACGCAGTATTTT
>TRBV7-6|TRBJ2-6|18|-|-
CASSLVSGSSSGANVLTF
TGTGCCAGCAGCTTAGTTTCTGGGTCGAGCTCTGGGGCCAACGTCCTGACTTTC
>TRBV30|TRBJ2-3|12|-|once
CAWSVFQDTQYF
TGTGCCTGGAGTGTATTCCAGGATACGCAGTATTTT
>TRBV7-2|TRBJ1-3|16|TRBD1|once
CASSSDRARSGNTIYF
TGTGCCAGCAGCTCGGACAGGGCCCGCTCTGGAAACACCATATATTTT
>TRBV6-5|TRBJ1-2|17|TRBD1|-
CASSYSLDRGRDYGYTF
TGTGCCAGCAGTTACTCGCTTGACAGGGGGCGAGACTATGGCTACACCTTC
>TRBV19|TRBJ2-1|13|-|-
CASSSLEGNEQFF
TGTGCCAGTAGTAGCCTAGAGGGCAATGAGCAGTTCTTC
>TRBV6-6|TRBJ2-3|18|TRBD2|many
CASTREVPAGEDTDTQYF
TGTGCCAGCACTAGAGAGGTGCCAGCGGGAGAAGACACAGATACGCAGTATTTT
>TRBV28|TRBJ1-6|12|-|-
CASSPDNSPLHF
TGTGCCAGCAGTCCCGATAATTCACCCCTCCACTTT
>TRBV19|TRBJ2-7|14|TRBD2|-
CASSLFSGDYEQYF
TGTGCCAGCTCTCTTTTTAGCGGGGACTACGAGCAGTACTTC
>TRBV6-2/TRBV6-3|TRBJ2-3|14|TRBD2|few
CASSWTSGTDTQYF
TGTGCCAGCAGTTGGACTAGCGGCACAGATACGCAGTATTTT
>TRBV4-1|TRBJ1-4|12|-|few
CASSQPGVELFF
TGCGCCAGCAGCCAACCGGGGGTGGAACTGTTTTTT
>TRBV6-5|TRBJ1-2|12|-|-
CASSRAPYGYTF
TGTGCCAGCAGTCGGGCCCCCTATGGCTACACCTTC
>TRBV7-7|TRBJ2-1|14|-|few
CASSLSPGNNEQFF
TGTGCTAGCAGCTTATCTCCGGGGAACAATGAGCAGTTCTTC
>TRBV21-1|TRBJ2-3|11|-|-
CAIRSTDTQYF
TGTGCCATACGGTCCACAGATACGCAGTATTTT
>TRBV18|TRBJ1-5|13|-|-
CASSPERSWIQHF
TGTGCCAGCTCACCAGAGCGCTCCTGGATCCAGCATTTT
>TRBV5-4|TRBJ2-3|16|-|-
CASSFAIQEGADTQYF
TGTGCCAGCAGTTTTGCTATCCAAGAGGGGGCAGATACGCAGTATTTT
>TRBV27|TRBJ2-1|17|TRBD2|-
CASRGLAGGYIGDEQFF
TGTGCCAGTCGGGGTCTAGCGGGAGGTTATATCGGAGATGAGCAGTTCTTC
>TRBV3-1|TRBJ1-5|14|-|-
CASSQVASNQPQHF
TGTGCCAGCAGCCAAGTCGCCTCCAATCAGCCCCAGCATTTT
>TRBV4-2|TRBJ1-1|19|-|few
CASSQDRRGAINSNTEAFF
TGTGCCAGCAGCCAAGATCGACGAGGGGCGATAAACTCGAACACTGAAGCTTTCTTT
>TRBV6-5|TRBJ1-1|13|-|-
CASSIVYNTEAFF
TGTGCCAGCAGTATAGTATACAACACTGAAGCTTTCTTT
>TRBV5-1|TRBJ2-1|15|-|few
CASSLAAVRDNEQFF
TGCGCCAGCAGCTTGGCGGCCGTGAGGGATAATGAGCAGTTCTTC
>TRBV5-1|TRBJ2-1|16|TRBD2|-
CASSLVPSGAYNEQFF
TGCGCCAGCAGCTTGGTGCCTAGCGGAGCCTACAATGAGCAGTTCTTC
>TRBV5-4|TRBJ2-7|15|TRBD2|-
CASSSIAGGPYEQYF
TGTGCCAGCAGCTCGATAGCGGGAGGGCCCTACGAGCAGTACTTC
>TRBV12-3/TRBV12-4|TRBJ1-1|14|-|many
CASSLGAQSSEAFF
TGTGCCAGCAGTTTAGGGGCACAGAGCTCTGAAGCTTTCTTT